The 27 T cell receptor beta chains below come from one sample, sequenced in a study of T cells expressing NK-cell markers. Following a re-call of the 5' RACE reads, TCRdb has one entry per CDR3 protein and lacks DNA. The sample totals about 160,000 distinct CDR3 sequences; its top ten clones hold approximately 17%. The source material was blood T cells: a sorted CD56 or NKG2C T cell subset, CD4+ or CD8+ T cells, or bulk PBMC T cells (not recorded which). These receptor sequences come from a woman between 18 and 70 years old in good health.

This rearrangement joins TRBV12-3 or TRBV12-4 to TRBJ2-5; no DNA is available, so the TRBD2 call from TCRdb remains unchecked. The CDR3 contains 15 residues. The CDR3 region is CASGKLGREKETQYF.

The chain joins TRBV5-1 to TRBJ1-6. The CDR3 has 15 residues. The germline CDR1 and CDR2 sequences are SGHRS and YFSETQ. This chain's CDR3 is CASSLAQSIDSPLHF.

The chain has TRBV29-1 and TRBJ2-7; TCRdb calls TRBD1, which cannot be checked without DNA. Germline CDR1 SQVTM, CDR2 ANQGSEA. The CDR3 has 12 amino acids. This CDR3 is CSGRDSNYEQYF.

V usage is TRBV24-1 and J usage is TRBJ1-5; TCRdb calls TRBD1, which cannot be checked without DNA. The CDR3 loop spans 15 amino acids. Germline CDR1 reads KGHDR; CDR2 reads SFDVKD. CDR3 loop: CATSDGGTGIKPQHF.

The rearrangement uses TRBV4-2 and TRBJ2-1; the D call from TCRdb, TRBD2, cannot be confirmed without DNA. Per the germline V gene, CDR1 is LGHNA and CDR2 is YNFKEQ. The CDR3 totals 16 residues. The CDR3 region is CASSREDSGPYNEQFF.

The CDR3 here is CASSREQGTNTIYF. The chain carries TRBV6-1 and TRBJ1-3; TCRdb's D gene call, TRBD1, goes unchecked for lack of DNA. In germline, CDR1 is MNHNS, CDR2 SASEGT. CDR3 size: 14 residues.

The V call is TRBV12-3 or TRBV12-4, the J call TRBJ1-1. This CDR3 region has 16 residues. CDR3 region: CASSPRKVGMNTEAFF.

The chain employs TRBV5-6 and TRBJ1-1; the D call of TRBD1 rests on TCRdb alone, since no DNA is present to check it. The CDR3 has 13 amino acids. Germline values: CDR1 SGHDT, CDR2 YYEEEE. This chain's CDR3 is CASSLGTLFEAFF.

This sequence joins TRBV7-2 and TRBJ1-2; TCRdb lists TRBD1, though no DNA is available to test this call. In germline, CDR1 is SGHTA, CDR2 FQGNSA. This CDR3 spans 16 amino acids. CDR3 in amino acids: CASRPGGTLANYGYTF.

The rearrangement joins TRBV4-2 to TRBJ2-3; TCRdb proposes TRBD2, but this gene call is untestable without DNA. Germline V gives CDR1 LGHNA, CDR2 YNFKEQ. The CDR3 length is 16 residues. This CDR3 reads CASSLRASAYTDTQYF.

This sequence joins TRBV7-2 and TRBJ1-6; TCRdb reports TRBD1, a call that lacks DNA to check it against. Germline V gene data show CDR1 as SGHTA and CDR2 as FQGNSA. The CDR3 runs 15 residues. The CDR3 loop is CASSPVGQINSPLHF.

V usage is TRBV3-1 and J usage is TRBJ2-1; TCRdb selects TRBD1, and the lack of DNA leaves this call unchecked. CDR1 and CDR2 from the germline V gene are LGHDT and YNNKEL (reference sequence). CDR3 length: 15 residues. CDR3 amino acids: CASSQAGRQYNEQFF.

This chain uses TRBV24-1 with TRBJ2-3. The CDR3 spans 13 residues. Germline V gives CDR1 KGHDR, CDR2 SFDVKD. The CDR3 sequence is CATSDRNTDTQYF.

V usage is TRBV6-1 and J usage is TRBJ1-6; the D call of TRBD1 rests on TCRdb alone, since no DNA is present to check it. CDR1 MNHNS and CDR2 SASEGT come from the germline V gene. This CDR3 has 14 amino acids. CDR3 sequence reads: CASSPQGTESPLHF.

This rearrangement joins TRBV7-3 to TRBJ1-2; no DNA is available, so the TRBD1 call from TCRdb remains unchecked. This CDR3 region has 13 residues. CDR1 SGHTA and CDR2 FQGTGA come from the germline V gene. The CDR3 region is CASSRQSSQGYTF.

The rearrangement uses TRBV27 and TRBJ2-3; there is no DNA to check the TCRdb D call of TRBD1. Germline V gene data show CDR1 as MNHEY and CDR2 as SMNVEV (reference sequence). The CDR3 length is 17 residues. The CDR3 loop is CASSLVVVGGGTDTQYF.

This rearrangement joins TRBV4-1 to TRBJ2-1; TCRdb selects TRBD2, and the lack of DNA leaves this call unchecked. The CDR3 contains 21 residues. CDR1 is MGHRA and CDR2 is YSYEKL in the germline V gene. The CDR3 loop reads CASSQGPGLAGTPTSYNEQFF.

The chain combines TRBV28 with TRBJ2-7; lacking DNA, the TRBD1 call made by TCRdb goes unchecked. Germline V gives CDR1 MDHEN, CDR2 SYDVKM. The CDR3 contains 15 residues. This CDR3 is CASSLEGASSYEQYF. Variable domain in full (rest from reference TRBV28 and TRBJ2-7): DVKVTQSSRYLVKRTGEKVFLECVQDMDHENMFWYRQDPGLGLRLIYFSYDVKMKEKGDIPEGYSVSREKKERFSLILESASTNQTSMYLCASSLEGASSYEQYFGPGTRLTVT.

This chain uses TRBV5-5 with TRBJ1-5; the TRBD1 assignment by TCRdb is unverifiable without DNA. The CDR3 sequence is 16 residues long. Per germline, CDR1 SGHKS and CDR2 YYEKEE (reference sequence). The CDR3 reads CASSLADREVIRPQHF.

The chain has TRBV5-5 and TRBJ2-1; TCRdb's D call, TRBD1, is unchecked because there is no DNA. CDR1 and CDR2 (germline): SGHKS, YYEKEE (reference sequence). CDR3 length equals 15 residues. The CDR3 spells CASSLEGQTHNEQFF.

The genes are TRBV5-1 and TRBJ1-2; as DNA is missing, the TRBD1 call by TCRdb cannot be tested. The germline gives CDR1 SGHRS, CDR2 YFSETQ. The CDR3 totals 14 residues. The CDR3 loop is CASLPGTEDYGYTF.

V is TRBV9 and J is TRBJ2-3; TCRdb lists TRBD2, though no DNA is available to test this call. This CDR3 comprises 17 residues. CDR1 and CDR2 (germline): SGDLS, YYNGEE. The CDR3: CASSVVREGRGIDTQYF.

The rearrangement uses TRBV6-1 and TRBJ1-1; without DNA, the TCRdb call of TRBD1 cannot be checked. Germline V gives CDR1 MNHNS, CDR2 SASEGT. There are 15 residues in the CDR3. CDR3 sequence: CASSDKGAADTEAFF.

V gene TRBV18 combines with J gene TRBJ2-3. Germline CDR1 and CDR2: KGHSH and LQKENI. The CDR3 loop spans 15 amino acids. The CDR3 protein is CASSQSRTSTDTQYF.

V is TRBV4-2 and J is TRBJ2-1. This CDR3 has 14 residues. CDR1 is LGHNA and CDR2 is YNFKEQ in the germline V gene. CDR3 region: CASSQDSWTNEQFF.

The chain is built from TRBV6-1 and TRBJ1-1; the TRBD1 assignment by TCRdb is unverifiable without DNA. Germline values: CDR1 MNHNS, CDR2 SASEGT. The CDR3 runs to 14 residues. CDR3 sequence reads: CASRRTGVGTEAFF.

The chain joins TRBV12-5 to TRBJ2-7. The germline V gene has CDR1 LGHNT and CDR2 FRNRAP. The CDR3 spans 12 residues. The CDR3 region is CASGLDGYEQYF.